A selection of T cell receptor beta chains follows, all from one sample in a study of neurological immune-mediated disorders. TCRdb re-called the 5' RACE reads through MiXCR, storing one row per CDR3 protein. There are about 55,000 distinct CDR3 sequences in the sample; more than 3% occur only once, and roughly 1.7% lies in the top ten. What was sequenced was PBMCs. These TCRs come from a man aged 30-40 years with multiple sclerosis. CDR3s include the opening cysteine and the closing phenylalanine or tryptophan. D genes are given only for firm matches. Not all rows give a size; the values are once, few, many and, for expanded clones, a class.

v_gene	j_gene	d_gene	abundance	CDR3nt	CDR3aa
TRBV2	TRBJ2-1	TRBD1	many	TGTGCCAGCAGAGGACAGGACGCCTACAATGAGCAGTTCTTC	CASRGQDAYNEQFF
TRBV12-3/TRBV12-4	TRBJ1-1	-	many	TGTGCCATATCCATGAACACTGAAGCTTTCTTT	CAISMNTEAFF
TRBV12-3/TRBV12-4	TRBJ2-7	-	-	TGTGCCAGCAGTGCTAACCAGGTTACGACTTACGAGCAGTACTTC	CASSANQVTTYEQYF
TRBV12-3/TRBV12-4	TRBJ1-1	-	many	TGTGCCAGCAGCCCAGGGAACACTGAAGCTTTCTTT	CASSPGNTEAFF
TRBV5-1	TRBJ2-2	-	many	TGCGCCAGCAGCTTAGAAGGACGGGGAACTCCCTCGAACACCGGGGAGCTGTTTTTT	CASSLEGRGTPSNTGELFF
TRBV4-1	TRBJ1-5	-	-	TGCGCCAGCAGCCAAGATTTCGGGGGGAGTCGGCCCCAGAATTTT	CASSQDFGGSRPQNF
TRBV12-3/TRBV12-4	TRBJ1-1	TRBD1	-	TGTGCCAGCAGTTTGGGGACAGGGGCCACTGAAGCTTTCTTT	CASSLGTGATEAFF
TRBV4-1	TRBJ2-3	-	many	TGCGCCAGCAGCCAAGATGACAACACAGATACGCAGTATTTT	CASSQDDNTDTQYF
TRBV6-5	TRBJ2-2	-	many	TGTGCCAGCAGTCCCTCACCCACGAACACCGGGGAGCTGTTTTTT	CASSPSPTNTGELFF
TRBV2	TRBJ2-3	TRBD2	many	TGTGCCAGCAGTCCAACTGGGACTAGCGGGACGCAGTATTTT	CASSPTGTSGTQYF
TRBV28	TRBJ2-1	TRBD1	many	TGTGCCAGCAGCTCGCCCTGGGACAGGGGTCACAATGAGCAGTTCTTC	CASSSPWDRGHNEQFF
TRBV6-5	TRBJ1-2	TRBD1	many	TGTGCCAGCAGTTCTTCAGGACAGGAGAAGTTC	CASSSSGQEKF
TRBV11-2	TRBJ2-2	-	many	TGTGCCAGCAGCGAGAGGTCAGGGGCAACCGGGGAGCTGTTTTTT	CASSERSGATGELFF
TRBV10-3	TRBJ2-7	TRBD1	-	TGTGCCGTCGAGCCGGGACAGGGGGCCTACGAGCAGTACTTC	CAVEPGQGAYEQYF
TRBV11-2	TRBJ2-1	-	many	TGTGCCAGCAGCGGGACGGGTATTGGCAATGAGCAGTTCTTC	CASSGTGIGNEQFF
TRBV6-2/TRBV6-3	TRBJ2-5	-	many	TGTGCCAGCAGTTACGTCCAGACAGGAGAGACCCAGTACTTC	CASSYVQTGETQYF
TRBV6-1	TRBJ2-7	TRBD2	many	TGTGCCAGCAGTGACGGGAGGTCCTACGAGCAGTACTTC	CASSDGRSYEQYF
TRBV28	TRBJ2-1	-	many	TGTGCCAGCAGTCGATGGGAGAATTCGGATGAGCAGTTCTTC	CASSRWENSDEQFF
TRBV9	TRBJ2-1	-	-	TGTGCCAGCAGCCCTCTCGTTAATGAGCAGTTCTTC	CASSPLVNEQFF
TRBV5-6	TRBJ1-2	TRBD1	many	TGTGCCAGCAGCTCCCAGGGGGGACCTCCGAATGGCTACACCTTC	CASSSQGGPPNGYTF
TRBV15	TRBJ1-1	TRBD1	many	TGTGCCACCAGCACAACCATCATACAGGGGGGATACACTGAAGCTTTCTTT	CATSTTIIQGGYTEAFF
TRBV4-2	TRBJ2-7	TRBD2	many	TGTGCCAGCAGCCCGACTAGCGGGGGGGGTCCGGAGCAGTACTTC	CASSPTSGGGPEQYF
TRBV10-2	TRBJ2-1	-	many	TGCGCCAGCGGACCTCACGGCGGTGAGCAGTTCTTC	CASGPHGGEQFF
TRBV7-7	TRBJ1-2	-	many	TGTGCCGCGTGGGGTTATGGCTACACCTTC	CAAWGYGYTF
TRBV29-1	TRBJ2-7	-	many	TGCAGCTCCCGAGACTCCTACGAGCAGTACTTC	CSSRDSYEQYF
TRBV29-1	TRBJ1-2	TRBD1	many	TGCAGCGCACAGGGGGCGAGTGGCTACACCTTC	CSAQGASGYTF
TRBV7-9	TRBJ1-6	TRBD1	-	TGTGCCAGCAGCTCTCCTAGGGGGCGATCCTCACCCCTCAACTTT	CASSSPRGRSSPLNF
TRBV20-1	TRBJ1-1	-	many	TGCAGTGCCCAGCCCGGTGGGGGGAGGGATGAAGCTTTCTTT	CSAQPGGGRDEAFF
TRBV2	TRBJ2-2	-	many	TGTGCCAGCAGTGAAGCGTGGCGGGACGGGGAGCTGTTTTTT	CASSEAWRDGELFF
TRBV15	TRBJ2-1	-	many	TGTGCCACCAGCAGAAAGGCCTACTCGGACAATGAGCAGTTCTTC	CATSRKAYSDNEQFF
TRBV3-1	TRBJ1-4	-	many	TGTGCCAGCAGCCTGGGATCAGGGGCCCCTAATGAAAAACTGTTTTTT	CASSLGSGAPNEKLFF
TRBV2	TRBJ1-1	-	many	TGTGCCAGCAGTAACGGACTACCGAACACTGAAGCTTTCTTT	CASSNGLPNTEAFF